This T cell receptor beta chain was captured by sequencing in a study of CD8+ T cells in alopecia areata. Study information: At a dose of 5 to 10 mg twice daily, oral tofacitinib was given to treated patients. Disease severity was quantified as SALT score of affected scalp area.

Treatment denoted: oral pan-JAK inhibitor, 5-10 mg twice daily. Study-level results: With patients, TCR sharing proved less clear than in mice, a difference possibly related to HLA.

CDR3 length equals 16 residues. The V and J ends lost 4 bases and 2 bases, in that order; junction bases with no gene match: 9. Germline V gene sequence: CDR1 LNHNV, CDR2 YYDKDF (reference sequence). Extraction and reverse transcription of RNA yielded cDNA as the sequencing template. Measured with immunoSEQ multiplex PCR; TCRdb has only the in-frame clones, and not every one. The sample comprises about 180,000 clones, around 51% of which are singletons, and roughly a tenth rests with the top ten. In the case of this clone: Its antigen remains unidentified.

J is TRBJ2-3 and V is TRBV15; 7 bases map to TRBD1. This sequence originates from a human donor with alopecia areata. The source was CD8+ T cells sorted from blood, collected at approximately week 51, from a patient treated with tofacitinib. CDR3 in amino acids: CATSTHRDSDTDTQYF. The CDR3 nucleotides are TGTGCCACCAGCACCCACCGGGACAGTGACACAGATACGCAGTATTTT.